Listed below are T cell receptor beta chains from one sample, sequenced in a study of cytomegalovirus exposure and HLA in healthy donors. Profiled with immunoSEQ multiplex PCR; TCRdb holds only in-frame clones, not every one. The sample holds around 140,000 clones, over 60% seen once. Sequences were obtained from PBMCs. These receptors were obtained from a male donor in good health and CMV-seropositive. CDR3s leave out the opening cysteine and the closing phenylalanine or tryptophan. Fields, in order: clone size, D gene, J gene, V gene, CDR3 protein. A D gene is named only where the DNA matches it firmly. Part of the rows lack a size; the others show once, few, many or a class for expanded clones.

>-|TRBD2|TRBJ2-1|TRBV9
ASSATSGAGNEQF
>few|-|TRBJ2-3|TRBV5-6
ASSSQLVRRGDTQY
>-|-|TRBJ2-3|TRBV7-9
ASSSVVDTQY
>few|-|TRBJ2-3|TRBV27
ASSFYRGSWDTQY
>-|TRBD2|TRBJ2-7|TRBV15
ATSRVRSAGDEQY
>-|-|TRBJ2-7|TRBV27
ASSLRIGRRDPGPGEQY
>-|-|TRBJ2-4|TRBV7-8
ASSLNRASHIQY
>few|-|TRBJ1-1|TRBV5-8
ASSRGAVNTEAF
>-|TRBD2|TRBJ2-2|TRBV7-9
SSSFGTSRFGELF
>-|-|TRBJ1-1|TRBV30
AWSVKGDTEAF
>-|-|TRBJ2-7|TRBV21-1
ASSNQQGAGYEQY
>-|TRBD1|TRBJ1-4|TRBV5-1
ASSYRGLDEKLF
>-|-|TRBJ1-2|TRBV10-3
AISESVGPDYGYT
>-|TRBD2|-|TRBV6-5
ASSRTSETYEQY
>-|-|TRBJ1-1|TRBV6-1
ASSVWDYGTEAF
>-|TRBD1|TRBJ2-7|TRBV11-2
ASSSAGQGRYYEQY
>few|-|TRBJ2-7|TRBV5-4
ASKQDAAYEQY
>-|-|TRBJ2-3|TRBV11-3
ASSLRQSTDTQY
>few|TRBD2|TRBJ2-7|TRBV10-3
ASSRLAGASYEQY
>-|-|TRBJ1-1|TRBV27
ASSSLLSEAF
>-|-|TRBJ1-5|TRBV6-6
ASTPGYQPQH
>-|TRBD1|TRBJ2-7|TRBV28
ASSFRGHLGQGYEQY
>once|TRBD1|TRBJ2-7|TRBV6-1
ASSEFRDRSYEQY
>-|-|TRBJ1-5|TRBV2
ASSEWGERNQPQH
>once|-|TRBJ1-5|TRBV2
ASSAGQFVDQPQH
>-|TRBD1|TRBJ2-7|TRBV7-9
SSSLGQGTSYEQY
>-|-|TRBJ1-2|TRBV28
ASSLVGPEGYT
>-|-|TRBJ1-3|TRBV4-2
ASSQGHGGRESGNTIY
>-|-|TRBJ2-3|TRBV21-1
ASSNPTRTEDTQY